This entry concerns a single T cell receptor (beta chain). Antigen specificity is unknown. These data belong to a study of T cells after yellow fever vaccination. Overall study results and limits: Weaker overall, the secondary response nonetheless peaked faster (day 5 versus 15).

MiXCR, applied by TCRdb to the 5' RACE reads, yields one record per CDR3 protein. This table has around 590,000 distinct CDR3 sequences, roughly 12% appearing once. The CDR3 totals 14 residues. The germline gives CDR1 SGHVS, CDR2 FQNEAQ. Trimming removed 1 base from V and 4 bases from J; junction bases left unmatched: 3. This material consisted of PBMCs, taken on the day of the yellow fever booster vaccination. The sequence came from a man aged 25 to 45 who received the YFV17D yellow fever vaccine. The rearrangement links TRBV7-8 to TRBJ2-7, with 8 bases matching TRBD2. As DNA, the CDR3 is TGTGCCAGCAGCTTAGAACTAGCGGAGTACGAGCAGTACTTC. Translation: CASSLELAEYEQYF.